This paragraph reports one TCR beta chain. This clonotype came up a few times. The antigen it binds to is not known. No quality values exist for individual bases; no much larger clone is one base distant. The library was produced with 5' RACE. Reads for this sample came from an Illumina HiSeq 2000. A universal primer binding site was added through template switching, and the final cDNA carried a unique molecular identifier so that TCR cDNA molecules could be counted accurately. Specific primers in the conserved constant-segment region were used to synthesize first-strand cDNA for TCR alpha and beta chains. Each cDNA library was double barcoded, with a SMART-Mk sample barcode plus Illumina barcodes, to control for contamination. TruSeq adapter sequences and Illumina sample barcodes were added in two successive PCR steps. The TCR alpha and beta cDNA libraries were sequenced on the Illumina HiSeq platform using custom primers. The authors processed their data as follows. Unique molecular identifiers were extracted from raw reads with MiGEC, and CDR3 positions were determined with MiXCR. For each individual, recombination models were inferred using an EM algorithm with the repgenHMM and IGoR tools. Shared clonotype analysis was performed with the tcR package in R, normalizing sharing by the product of cloneset sizes. Out-of-frame nonproductive sequences were analyzed to study raw recombination free of thymic and clonal selection effects. In TCRdb, the public reads were trimmed at Q25 with fastp and aligned with MiXCR, with productive beta chains retained. Rows with a matching CDR3 protein are joined into one entry that keeps the most common DNA and genes. The V and J calls were not made by the authors but by TCRdb's processing. The sample has 690,000 or so distinct CDR3 sequences on record, over 8.5% of them singletons. The ten largest make up 0.98% of the sample.

All donors were healthy Caucasians. The twin cohort comprised three pairs of female monozygotic twins, all aged roughly 18 to 29 years. The RNA used for TCR libraries was isolated from peripheral blood mononuclear cells. This sample stems from a study of identical twins listed by TCRdb under 2016. For context, the study as a whole: To test whether fetal clonotypes persist, the study used deep sequencing on TCR alpha and beta repertoires from monozygotic twins, unrelated adults of various ages, and cord blood. To rule out contamination, replicate twin experiments were performed at different times with different library preparation protocols. General study outcomes and caveats: Out-of-frame TCR alpha sequences shared between twins showed an excess of low generation-probability sequences compared with coincidental sharing between unrelated individuals. In beta out-of-frame sequences, excess twin sharing was weaker, because having fewer shared sequences lowered the signal-to-noise ratio. Abundant cord blood beta clonotypes had fewer insertions, young adult naive repertoires showed a similar but weaker trend, and memory repertoires showed no such trend. Zero-insertion analyses could be partly confounded by invariant T cells such as MAIT and iNKT, although diverse VJ usage argued against such confounding for most clonotypes. Because the same donors could not be followed over many years, conclusions were based on cross-sectional statistical analysis. In monozygotic twins, out-of-frame TCR alpha sharing was systematically underestimated by recombination models, although the models agreed with sharing between unrelated individuals.

V is reduced by 2 bases and J by 5 bases, leaving a spacing of 9 bases between them. Its CDR3 holds 14 amino acids, cysteine through phenylalanine. Of all the DNA, just the CDR3 is kept, 42 bases in frame from base 1. The germline V gene supplies CDR1 KGHDR and CDR2 SFDVKD. Another study also made use of these data, one on yellow fever vaccine responses in identical twins. In that second paper, the authors write: The T cell response to vaccination in identical twins was reported by the authors to appear partly convergent and partly personalized. In identical twins, the study followed T cell clones that responded to the vaccine with precision.

Sample: PBMCs. In this chain, TRBV24-1 is recombined with TRBJ2-1, and possibly TRBD1, on 6 matching bases. This sequence was found in a woman younger than 35 in good health. The CDR3 loop reads CATSDYRQDNEQFF. The nucleotide sequence is TGTGCCACCAGTGATTATCGACAGGACAATGAGCAGTTCTTC.